This is a list of T cell receptor beta chains from one sample in a study of radiotherapy plus CTLA-4 blockade in lung cancer. The table came from immunoSEQ multiplex PCR; TCRdb's copy has only in-frame clones and leaves some out. The table has 85,000 to 120,000 clones, 70% to 90% seen once; the top ten hold under 3%. The source material was peripheral blood, sampled from a patient treated with radiotherapy plus ipilimumab. These receptor sequences come from a human donor with non-small cell lung cancer that progressed on radiotherapy plus ipilimumab. Some clones in this sample may be carry-over from other donors' samples. Each CDR3 is given with its conserved first and last residue. Fields, in order: V gene, D gene, clone size, J gene, CDR3 protein, CDR3 DNA. A D gene is named only where the DNA matches it firmly. Clone size is not always given. Where it is, it says once, few, many or a class for expanded clones.

V: TRBV7-3
D: NA
size: NA
J: TRBJ2-7
CDR3: CASSPTGLTYEQYF
DNA: TGTGCCAGCAGCCCGACTGGACTGACCTACGAGCAGTACTTC

V: TRBV19
D: NA
size: NA
J: TRBJ2-7
CDR3: CASMGQGSEQYF
DNA: TGTGCCAGTATGGGCCAGGGAAGCGAGCAGTACTTC

V: TRBV6-5
D: TRBD1
size: NA
J: TRBJ2-7
CDR3: CASSYGQGRTYEQYF
DNA: TGTGCCAGCAGTTACGGACAGGGGCGGACCTACGAGCAGTACTTC

V: TRBV10-3
D: TRBD1
size: once
J: TRBJ2-7
CDR3: CAISSQLTGGGEQYF
DNA: TGTGCCATCTCGTCTCAACTTACAGGGGGCGGCGAGCAGTACTTC

V: TRBV19
D: NA
size: NA
J: TRBJ1-4
CDR3: CASSGGEILTNEKLFF
DNA: TGTGCCAGTAGTGGAGGAGAAATATTAACTAATGAAAAACTGTTTTTT

V: TRBV7-3
D: NA
size: NA
J: TRBJ1-2
CDR3: CASSPTLGSYGYTF
DNA: TGTGCCAGCAGCCCAACCCTGGGGTCCTATGGCTACACCTTC

V: TRBV9
D: NA
size: NA
J: TRBJ2-5
CDR3: CASSSYVDWGETQYF
DNA: TGTGCCAGCAGCTCGTATGTGGATTGGGGGGAGACCCAGTACTTC

V: TRBV2
D: TRBD1
size: NA
J: TRBJ1-3
CDR3: CASSTRTGHSGF
DNA: TGTGCCAGCAGTACCAGGACAGGCCACAGCGGGTTT

V: TRBV10-3
D: NA
size: once
J: TRBJ1-2
CDR3: CAISESTGIANYGYTF
DNA: TGTGCCATCAGTGAGTCGACCGGCATAGCTAACTATGGCTACACCTTC

V: TRBV9
D: TRBD2
size: NA
J: TRBJ2-2
CDR3: CASSQTSGGARTGELFF
DNA: TGTGCCAGCAGCCAAACTAGCGGGGGGGCTCGAACCGGGGAGCTGTTTTTT

V: TRBV7-3
D: TRBD2
size: NA
J: TRBJ2-5
CDR3: CASSSLGLVGETQYF
DNA: TGTGCCAGCAGCTCCCTTGGACTAGTTGGAGAGACCCAGTACTTC

V: TRBV7-9
D: NA
size: NA
J: TRBJ1-2
CDR3: CASSPPGYGYGYTF
DNA: TGTGCCAGCAGCCCTCCAGGGTATGGCTATGGCTACACCTTC

V: TRBV5-1
D: TRBD1
size: NA
J: TRBJ2-1
CDR3: CASSPIGGQGYNEQFF
DNA: TGCGCCAGCAGCCCCATCGGGGGACAGGGATACAATGAGCAGTTCTTC

V: TRBV5-1
D: NA
size: NA
J: TRBJ2-7
CDR3: CASSLAGGTYEQYF
DNA: TGCGCCAGCAGCTTGGCCGGGGGTACCTACGAGCAGTACTTC

V: TRBV4-2
D: NA
size: NA
J: TRBJ1-1
CDR3: CASSQGPPMNTEAFF
DNA: TGTGCCAGCAGCCAAGGTCCGCCAATGAACACTGAAGCTTTCTTT

V: TRBV10-3
D: NA
size: NA
J: TRBJ2-5
CDR3: CAISESVTKEATQYF
DNA: TGTGCCATCAGTGAGTCGGTAACGAAGGAAGCGACCCAGTACTTC

V: TRBV29-1
D: NA
size: NA
J: TRBJ1-1
CDR3: CSVEDLEGLAAFF
DNA: TGCAGCGTTGAAGATTTGGAGGGGTTGGCTGCTTTCTTT

V: TRBV5-1
D: NA
size: NA
J: TRBJ1-4
CDR3: CASSLADTNGEKLFF
DNA: TGCGCCAGCAGCTTGGCCGACACGAATGGGGAAAAACTGTTTTTT

V: TRBV6-5
D: NA
size: NA
J: TRBJ2-1
CDR3: CASSLSLLSYNEQFF
DNA: TGTGCCAGCAGTTTGTCCCTTCTCTCCTACAATGAGCAGTTCTTC

V: TRBV5-1
D: NA
size: NA
J: TRBJ2-3
CDR3: CASNTGSTDTQYF
DNA: TGCGCCAGCAACACAGGGAGCACAGATACGCAGTATTTT